The T cell receptor beta chain described here comes from a study of blood T cell repertoires in COVID-19. Study overall: Samples of COVID-19 (acute and convalescent) were obtained from the United States, Italy and Spain.

Original processing methods: Using reference gene primer amplification, nucleated cell counts were estimated. Libraries were prepared by immunoSEQ multiplex PCR; TCRdb keeps only in-frame clonotypes and omits some of them. V and J calls and clone size are those listed in that table; D and trimming were worked out from the DNA. The sample holds over 120,000 clones, roughly 90% seen once. This CDR3 spans 18 amino acids. With V trimmed by 5 bases and J by 0 bases, 10 bases remained unmatched. The germline V gene encodes CDR1 LNHDA and CDR2 SQIVND (reference sequence). This chain uses TRBV19 with TRBJ2-7; TRBD2 matches at 13 bases. The sample taken for sequencing was peripheral blood. The receptor's source is a man aged 55-75 years with active or convalescent COVID-19. In DNA, the CDR3 is TGTGCCAGTAGTTCCCGACGGACTAGCGGGGGCCACTCCTACGAGCAGTACTTC. Translated, it gives CASSSRRTSGGHSYEQYF. Variable domain in full (rest from reference TRBV19 and TRBJ2-7): DGGITQSPKYLFRKEGQNVTLSCEQNLNHDAMYWYRQDPGQGLRLIYYSQIVNDFQKGDIAEGYSVSREKKESFPLTVTSAQKNPTAFYLCASSSRRTSGGHSYEQYFGPGTRLTVT.